These T cell receptor beta chains were read from a single sample in a study of CD8 T cells in ankylosing spondylitis. Via MiXCR, TCRdb re-called the 5' RACE reads, giving one row per CDR3 protein. Altogether some 450,000 distinct CDR3 sequences are present, 15% to 20% being singletons, with the ten largest covering over 1%. The sequenced sample was blood, either unsorted or a sorted T cell fraction (not recorded which). These receptors were taken from a male donor with ankylosing spondylitis. CDR3s include the opening cysteine and the closing phenylalanine or tryptophan. The D gene is left open where the match is weak. Size values are once, few and many counts, or a class for expanded clones, and some rows have none.

abundance: -; d_gene: -; j_gene: TRBJ1-3; v_gene: TRBV4-3; CDR3aa: CASSQESLSGNTIYF; CDR3nt: TGCGCCAGCAGCCAAGAGTCCCTCTCTGGAAACACCATATATTTT
abundance: -; d_gene: -; j_gene: TRBJ2-2; v_gene: TRBV7-3; CDR3aa: CASSSTSKGGGELFF; CDR3nt: TGTGCCAGCAGCTCCACTAGCAAGGGTGGAGGGGAGCTGTTTTTT
abundance: -; d_gene: -; j_gene: TRBJ2-7; v_gene: TRBV7-9; CDR3aa: CASSLNLGDYEQYF; CDR3nt: TGTGCCAGCAGCTTAAACCTAGGCGACTACGAGCAGTACTTC
abundance: -; d_gene: -; j_gene: TRBJ1-1; v_gene: TRBV25-1; CDR3aa: CASSEFPPQGSNTEAFF; CDR3nt: TGTGCCAGCAGTGAATTCCCCCCTCAGGGGTCGAACACTGAAGCTTTCTTT
abundance: -; d_gene: TRBD2; j_gene: TRBJ2-1; v_gene: TRBV7-9; CDR3aa: CASTPIERDWDEQFF; CDR3nt: TGTGCCAGCACCCCAATCGAGCGGGACTGGGATGAGCAGTTCTTC
abundance: -; d_gene: -; j_gene: TRBJ2-7; v_gene: TRBV3-1; CDR3aa: CASSQQGSIYEQYF; CDR3nt: TGTGCCAGCAGCCAACAGGGAAGCATCTACGAGCAGTACTTC
abundance: -; d_gene: TRBD2; j_gene: TRBJ2-5; v_gene: TRBV29-1; CDR3aa: CSHPGGGETQYF; CDR3nt: TGCAGCCATCCGGGGGGGGGAGAGACCCAGTACTTC
abundance: few; d_gene: -; j_gene: TRBJ1-1; v_gene: TRBV5-1; CDR3aa: CASSPRGGFGEAFF; CDR3nt: TGCGCCAGCAGCCCCCGTGGGGGGTTCGGTGAAGCTTTCTTT
abundance: few; d_gene: -; j_gene: TRBJ1-4; v_gene: TRBV6-2/TRBV6-3; CDR3aa: CASSYSGTPQLGTLRLKLFF; CDR3nt: TGTGCCAGCAGTTACTCTGGAACTCCGCAGCTCGGGACCCTACGTCTCAAACTGTTTTTT
abundance: -; d_gene: TRBD2; j_gene: TRBJ2-1; v_gene: TRBV7-2; CDR3aa: CGSRRGGLDNEQFF; CDR3nt: TGTGGCAGCCGGCGGGGGGGCCTGGACAATGAGCAGTTCTTC
abundance: -; d_gene: TRBD1; j_gene: TRBJ1-2; v_gene: TRBV12-3/TRBV12-4; CDR3aa: CASSLRDRALNYGYTF; CDR3nt: TGTGCCAGCAGTTTACGCGACAGGGCCCTTAACTATGGCTACACCTTC
abundance: few; d_gene: -; j_gene: TRBJ2-5; v_gene: TRBV6-1; CDR3aa: CASSEDRAETQYF; CDR3nt: TGTGCCAGCAGTGAAGACAGGGCAGAGACCCAGTACTTC
abundance: few; d_gene: -; j_gene: TRBJ1-5; v_gene: TRBV12-3/TRBV12-4; CDR3aa: CASRRRLDQPQHF; CDR3nt: TGTGCCAGCAGAAGAAGGTTGGATCAGCCCCAGCATTTT
abundance: -; d_gene: -; j_gene: TRBJ2-7; v_gene: TRBV5-1; CDR3aa: CASSFLPANYEQYF; CDR3nt: TGCGCCAGCAGCTTTTTACCAGCCAACTACGAGCAGTACTTC
abundance: many; d_gene: -; j_gene: TRBJ1-1; v_gene: TRBV7-2; CDR3aa: CASSLGQGRSEAFF; CDR3nt: TGTGCCAGCAGCTTAGGGCAGGGCAGGTCTGAAGCTTTCTTT
abundance: few; d_gene: -; j_gene: TRBJ2-6; v_gene: TRBV10-3; CDR3aa: CATSKSSGANVLTF; CDR3nt: TGTGCCACCTCGAAGAGCTCTGGGGCCAACGTCCTGACTTTC
abundance: -; d_gene: -; j_gene: TRBJ2-3; v_gene: TRBV7-2; CDR3aa: CASRSMRGLDTQYF; CDR3nt: TGTGCCAGCAGATCAATGCGGGGTTTAGATACGCAGTATTTT
abundance: -; d_gene: TRBD2; j_gene: TRBJ2-7; v_gene: TRBV12-3/TRBV12-4; CDR3aa: CASRTGGGTSDEQYF; CDR3nt: TGTGCCAGCAGAACAGGAGGAGGGACTAGTGACGAGCAGTACTTC
abundance: few; d_gene: TRBD1; j_gene: TRBJ2-7; v_gene: TRBV28; CDR3aa: CASKFSGTGGEQYF; CDR3nt: TGTGCCAGCAAATTCTCCGGGACAGGCGGCGAGCAGTACTTC
abundance: few; d_gene: TRBD1; j_gene: TRBJ2-1; v_gene: TRBV5-1; CDR3aa: CASSPDRGVEQFF; CDR3nt: TGCGCCAGCAGCCCGGACAGGGGTGTGGAGCAGTTCTTC
abundance: few; d_gene: TRBD2; j_gene: TRBJ2-1; v_gene: TRBV6-1; CDR3aa: CASRGLAGESSYNEQFF; CDR3nt: TGTGCCAGCCGAGGACTAGCGGGAGAGAGCTCCTACAATGAGCAGTTCTTC
abundance: -; d_gene: -; j_gene: TRBJ2-6; v_gene: TRBV9; CDR3aa: CASSLRGQLSGANVLTF; CDR3nt: TGTGCCAGCAGCCTCCGGGGACAACTCTCTGGGGCCAACGTCCTGACTTTC
abundance: few; d_gene: TRBD2; j_gene: TRBJ2-1; v_gene: TRBV20-1; CDR3aa: CSAREGLAGARQFF; CDR3nt: TGCAGTGCTAGAGAGGGACTAGCGGGTGCTCGGCAGTTCTTC
abundance: -; d_gene: -; j_gene: TRBJ2-5; v_gene: TRBV20-1; CDR3aa: CSARPGAETQYF; CDR3nt: TGCAGTGCCCGTCCGGGGGCAGAGACCCAGTACTTC
abundance: -; d_gene: -; j_gene: TRBJ2-2; v_gene: TRBV6-1; CDR3aa: CASSATPANTGELFF; CDR3nt: TGTGCCAGCAGTGCGACTCCAGCGAACACCGGGGAGCTGTTTTTT
abundance: -; d_gene: TRBD1; j_gene: TRBJ1-1; v_gene: TRBV6-1; CDR3aa: CASSRGTGSGGTEAFF; CDR3nt: TGTGCCAGCAGCCGTGGGACAGGGAGTGGGGGCACTGAAGCTTTCTTT
abundance: few; d_gene: TRBD2; j_gene: TRBJ2-1; v_gene: TRBV12-3/TRBV12-4; CDR3aa: CASSTSGVSNEQFF; CDR3nt: TGTGCCAGCAGTACTAGCGGGGTTTCGAATGAGCAGTTCTTC
abundance: few; d_gene: TRBD1; j_gene: TRBJ2-7; v_gene: TRBV24-1; CDR3aa: CATSDRDRGAYEQYF; CDR3nt: TGTGCCACCAGTGACCGTGACAGGGGAGCCTACGAGCAGTACTTC
abundance: -; d_gene: -; j_gene: TRBJ1-6; v_gene: TRBV6-1; CDR3aa: CASSPRGTGSPLHF; CDR3nt: TGTGCCAGCAGCCCCAGGGGTACGGGTTCACCCCTCCACTTT
abundance: -; d_gene: -; j_gene: TRBJ1-1; v_gene: TRBV4-1; CDR3aa: CASSQEWGRRGTEAFF; CDR3nt: TGCGCCAGCAGCCAAGAGTGGGGGCGCCGGGGCACTGAAGCTTTCTTT
abundance: -; d_gene: TRBD1; j_gene: TRBJ1-1; v_gene: TRBV2; CDR3aa: CASSQGQRTEAFF; CDR3nt: TGTGCCAGCAGTCAGGGACAGCGCACTGAAGCTTTCTTT
abundance: -; d_gene: -; j_gene: TRBJ2-4; v_gene: TRBV6-2/TRBV6-3; CDR3aa: CASSYGGPVAKNIQYF; CDR3nt: TGTGCCAGCAGTTACGGGGGGCCAGTGGCCAAAAACATTCAGTACTTC
abundance: few; d_gene: TRBD1; j_gene: TRBJ2-7; v_gene: TRBV28; CDR3aa: CASSPTGGGRNEQYF; CDR3nt: TGTGCCAGCAGTCCTACAGGGGGCGGGAGAAACGAGCAGTACTTC
abundance: -; d_gene: -; j_gene: TRBJ2-3; v_gene: TRBV28; CDR3aa: CASSSPGTGVTDTQYF; CDR3nt: TGTGCCAGCAGTTCCCCCGGGACGGGGGTTACAGATACGCAGTATTTT
abundance: few; d_gene: TRBD2; j_gene: TRBJ2-1; v_gene: TRBV28; CDR3aa: CASRPGLGPRRLEQFF; CDR3nt: TGTGCCAGCAGACCGGGACTAGGACCGCGGCGGCTAGAGCAGTTCTTC
abundance: -; d_gene: TRBD1; j_gene: TRBJ1-2; v_gene: TRBV29-1; CDR3aa: CSALTGKNYGYTF; CDR3nt: TGCAGCGCTCTGACAGGGAAAAACTATGGCTACACCTTC
abundance: few; d_gene: TRBD2; j_gene: TRBJ2-1; v_gene: TRBV27; CDR3aa: CASSPIIKAGGRYNEQFF; CDR3nt: TGTGCCAGCAGTCCCATAATCAAAGCGGGAGGGCGCTACAATGAGCAGTTCTTC
abundance: -; d_gene: TRBD1; j_gene: TRBJ1-2; v_gene: TRBV2; CDR3aa: CASSEGIGQGAWGYTF; CDR3nt: TGTGCCAGCAGTGAAGGGATTGGACAGGGGGCTTGGGGCTACACCTTC
abundance: few; d_gene: -; j_gene: TRBJ2-3; v_gene: TRBV5-1; CDR3aa: CASSWAQVFEGQYF; CDR3nt: TGCGCCAGCAGCTGGGCACAGGTATTTGAAGGGCAGTATTTT
abundance: few; d_gene: TRBD1; j_gene: TRBJ1-1; v_gene: TRBV12-3/TRBV12-4; CDR3aa: CASSPNRGGSTEAFF; CDR3nt: TGTGCCAGCAGTCCTAACAGGGGAGGGAGCACTGAAGCTTTCTTT
abundance: few; d_gene: TRBD1; j_gene: TRBJ2-3; v_gene: TRBV5-6; CDR3aa: CASSLWTGASTDTQYF; CDR3nt: TGTGCCAGCAGCCTGTGGACAGGGGCTAGCACAGATACGCAGTATTTT
abundance: -; d_gene: TRBD1; j_gene: TRBJ2-2; v_gene: TRBV18; CDR3aa: CASSPATGPTGELFF; CDR3nt: TGTGCCAGCTCACCTGCGACAGGGCCCACCGGGGAGCTGTTTTTT
abundance: -; d_gene: TRBD2; j_gene: TRBJ2-2; v_gene: TRBV4-2; CDR3aa: CASSKLAGFPNTGELFF; CDR3nt: TGTGCCAGCAGTAAACTAGCGGGGTTCCCGAACACCGGGGAGCTGTTTTTT
abundance: -; d_gene: -; j_gene: TRBJ2-1; v_gene: TRBV15; CDR3aa: CATSQGGSYNEQFF; CDR3nt: TGTGCCACCAGCCAGGGTGGGTCCTACAATGAGCAGTTCTTC
abundance: -; d_gene: -; j_gene: TRBJ2-2; v_gene: TRBV9; CDR3aa: CASSVDQNTGELFF; CDR3nt: TGTGCCAGCAGCGTAGACCAGAACACCGGGGAGCTGTTTTTT
abundance: many; d_gene: -; j_gene: TRBJ1-3; v_gene: TRBV12-5; CDR3aa: CASGPPHGNTIYF; CDR3nt: TGTGCTAGTGGTCCCCCCCATGGAAACACCATATATTTT
abundance: few; d_gene: -; j_gene: TRBJ2-5; v_gene: TRBV20-1; CDR3aa: CSAGGQESQYF; CDR3nt: TGCAGTGCGGGGGGCCAAGAGTCCCAGTACTTC
abundance: few; d_gene: -; j_gene: TRBJ1-2; v_gene: TRBV6-5; CDR3aa: CASSYSMRNGYTF; CDR3nt: TGTGCCAGCAGTTACTCGATGAGGAATGGCTACACCTTC
abundance: many; d_gene: TRBD2; j_gene: TRBJ2-1; v_gene: TRBV12-3/TRBV12-4; CDR3aa: CASRAGPSSYNEQFF; CDR3nt: TGTGCCAGCAGAGCGGGGCCGAGCTCCTACAATGAGCAGTTCTTC
abundance: -; d_gene: -; j_gene: TRBJ1-3; v_gene: TRBV4-3; CDR3aa: CASSPGVRDTIYF; CDR3nt: TGCGCCAGCAGCCCCGGCGTTAGGGACACCATATATTTT